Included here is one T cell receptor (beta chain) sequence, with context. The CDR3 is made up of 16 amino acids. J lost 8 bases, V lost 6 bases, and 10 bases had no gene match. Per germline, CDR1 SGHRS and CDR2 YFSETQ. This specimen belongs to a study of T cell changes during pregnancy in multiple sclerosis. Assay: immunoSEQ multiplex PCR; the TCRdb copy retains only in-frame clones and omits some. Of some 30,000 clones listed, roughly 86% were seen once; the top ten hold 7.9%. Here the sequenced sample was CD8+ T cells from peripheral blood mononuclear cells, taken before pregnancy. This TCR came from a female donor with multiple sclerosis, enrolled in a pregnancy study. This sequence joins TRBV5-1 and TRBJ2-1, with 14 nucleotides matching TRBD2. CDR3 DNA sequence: TGCGCCAGCAAATGGGGGACTAGCGGGAGTATAGATGAGCAGTTCTTC. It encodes CASKWGTSGSIDEQFF.